This paragraph reports one T cell receptor (beta chain). This entry belongs to a study of blood T cell repertoires in COVID-19. Looking at the study overall: Donors in the United States, Italy and Spain gave samples during acute or convalescent COVID-19. From T cells, B-cell-depleted T cells, or PBMCs came the material, which was cDNA or gDNA.

Per the authors' pipeline: Amplification of reference gene primers was used by the study to estimate nucleated cell counts. Profiling relied on immunoSEQ multiplex PCR, and the TCRdb table lists in-frame clones only, not all of them. V and J calls and clone size come straight from that table; D and trimming were deduced from the DNA. The sample holds approximately 120,000 clones, roughly 89% seen once. Trimming pared 3 bases from V and 3 bases from J, leaving 21 bases between. From germline, CDR1 is LNHDA and CDR2 SQIVND (reference sequence). This CDR3 comprises 18 residues. The receptor was isolated from a human donor with acute or convalescent COVID-19. The donor label of this sample is uncertain. The material sequenced was peripheral blood. The chain employs TRBV19 and TRBJ1-5; D not certain. The CDR3 nucleotides are TGTGCCAGTAGTATCATTAGTATGGCAGGAAGGTTCAATCAGCCCCAGCATTTT. Its protein is CASSIISMAGRFNQPQHF.